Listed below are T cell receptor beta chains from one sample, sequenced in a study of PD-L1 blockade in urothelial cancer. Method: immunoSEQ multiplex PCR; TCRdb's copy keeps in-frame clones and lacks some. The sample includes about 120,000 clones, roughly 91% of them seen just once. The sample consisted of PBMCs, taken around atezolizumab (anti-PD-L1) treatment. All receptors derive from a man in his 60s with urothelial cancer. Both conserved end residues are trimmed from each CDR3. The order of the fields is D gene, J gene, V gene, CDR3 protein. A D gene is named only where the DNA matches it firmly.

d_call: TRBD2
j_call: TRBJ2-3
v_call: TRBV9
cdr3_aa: ASGLAGRGDTQY

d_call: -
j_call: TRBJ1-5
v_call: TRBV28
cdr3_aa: ASSPFRAGSFGNQPQH

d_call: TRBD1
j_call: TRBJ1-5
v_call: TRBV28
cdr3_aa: ASSSPPGTGDYSNQPQH

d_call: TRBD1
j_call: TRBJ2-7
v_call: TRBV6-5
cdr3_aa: ASRGQGYEQY

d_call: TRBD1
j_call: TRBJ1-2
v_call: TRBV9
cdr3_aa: ASSFDRGYGYT

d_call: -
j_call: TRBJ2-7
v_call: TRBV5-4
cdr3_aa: ASSLVGRAGLSYEQY

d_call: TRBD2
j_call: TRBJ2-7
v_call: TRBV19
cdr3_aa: ASSKRDSGEQY

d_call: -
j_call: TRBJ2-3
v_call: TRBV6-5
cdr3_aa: ASSYEEDGYTQY

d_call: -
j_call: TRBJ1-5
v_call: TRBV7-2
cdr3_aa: ASSPGAQPQH

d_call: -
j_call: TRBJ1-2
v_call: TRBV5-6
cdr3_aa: ASSFRGVGTYYCT

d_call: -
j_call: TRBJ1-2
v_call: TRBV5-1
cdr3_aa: ASSLGFFIGRANHGYT

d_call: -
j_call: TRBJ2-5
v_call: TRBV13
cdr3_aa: ASSLGQPQETQY

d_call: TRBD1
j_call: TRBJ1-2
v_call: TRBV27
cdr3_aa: ASSWGQGHYGYT

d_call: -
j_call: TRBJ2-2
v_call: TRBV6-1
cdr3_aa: ASPSVIGELF

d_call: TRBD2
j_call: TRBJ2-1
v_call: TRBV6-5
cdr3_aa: ASREGRGGEQF

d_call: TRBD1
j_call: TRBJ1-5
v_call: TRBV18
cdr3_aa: ASSPLGTGSNQPQH

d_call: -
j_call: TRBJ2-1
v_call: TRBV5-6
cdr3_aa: ASSFSGTPPNEQF

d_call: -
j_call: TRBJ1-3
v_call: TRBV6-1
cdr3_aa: ASCQDFSGNTIY

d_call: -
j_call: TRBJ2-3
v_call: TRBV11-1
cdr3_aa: ASSSTYEGARGADTQY

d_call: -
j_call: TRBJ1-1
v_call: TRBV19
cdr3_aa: ASSRGRGRTNTEAF

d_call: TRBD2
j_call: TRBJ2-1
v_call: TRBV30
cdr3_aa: AWGGTSLDNEQF

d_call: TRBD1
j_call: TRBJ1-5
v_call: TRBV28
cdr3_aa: ASSFPPGTVNQPQH

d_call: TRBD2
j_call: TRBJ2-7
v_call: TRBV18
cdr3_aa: ASSQPGLAAHEQY

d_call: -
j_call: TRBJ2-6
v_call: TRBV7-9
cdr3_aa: ASSYRDPGANVLT

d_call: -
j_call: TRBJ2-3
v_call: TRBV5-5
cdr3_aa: ASSWGTADTQY

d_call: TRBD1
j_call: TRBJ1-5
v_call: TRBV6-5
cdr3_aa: ASSPGQGAWQPQH

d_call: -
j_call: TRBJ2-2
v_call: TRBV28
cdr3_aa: ASSPGDLAGELF

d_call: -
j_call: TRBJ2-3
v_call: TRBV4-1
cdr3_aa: ASSQDYSEMGDTQY

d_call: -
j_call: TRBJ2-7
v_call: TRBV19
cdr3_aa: ASSIDLRGYEQY

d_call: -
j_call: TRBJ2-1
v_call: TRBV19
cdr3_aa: ASRPLVGTIQQF

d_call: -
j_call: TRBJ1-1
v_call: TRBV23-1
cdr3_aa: ASSHRKGTEAF

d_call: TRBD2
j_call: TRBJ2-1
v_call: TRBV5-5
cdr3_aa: ASSGVAGGSYNEQF

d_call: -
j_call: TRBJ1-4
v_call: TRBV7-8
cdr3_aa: ASSSSFQGMNEKLF

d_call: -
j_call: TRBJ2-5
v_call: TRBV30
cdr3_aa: AWTMIGGYQTQY

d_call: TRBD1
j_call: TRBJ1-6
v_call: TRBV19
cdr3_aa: ASQQGGNSPLH

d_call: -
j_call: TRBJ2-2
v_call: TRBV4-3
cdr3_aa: ASSQDRRANTGELF

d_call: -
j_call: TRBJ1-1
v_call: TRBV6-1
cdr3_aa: ASSGPGGGSNTEAF

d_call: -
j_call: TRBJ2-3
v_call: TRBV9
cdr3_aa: ASSANPGGGDTQY

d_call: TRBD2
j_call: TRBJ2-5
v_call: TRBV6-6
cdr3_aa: ASQREGETQY

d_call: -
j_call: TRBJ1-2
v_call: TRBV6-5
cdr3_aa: ASSREQAIPYGYT

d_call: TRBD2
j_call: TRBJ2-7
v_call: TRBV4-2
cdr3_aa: ASSQEDTVAGGSYEQY

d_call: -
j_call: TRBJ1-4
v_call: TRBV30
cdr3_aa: AWSPGGAGKLF

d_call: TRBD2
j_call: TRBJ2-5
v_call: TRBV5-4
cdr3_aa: ASSLARAGGKETQY

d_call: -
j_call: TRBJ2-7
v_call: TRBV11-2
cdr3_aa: ASSFQGNYEQY

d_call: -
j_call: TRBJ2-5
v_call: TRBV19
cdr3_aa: ASSIANRQETQY

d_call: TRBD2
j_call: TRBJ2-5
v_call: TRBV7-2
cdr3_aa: ASSSWGLQETQY

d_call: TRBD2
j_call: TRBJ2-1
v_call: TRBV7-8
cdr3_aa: ASSLGDSGSSYNEQF

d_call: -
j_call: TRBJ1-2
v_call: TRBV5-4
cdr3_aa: ASSIQGTYGYT

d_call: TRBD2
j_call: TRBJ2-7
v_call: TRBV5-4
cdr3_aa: ASSLPGLASYEQY

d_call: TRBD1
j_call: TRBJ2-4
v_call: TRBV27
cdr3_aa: ASSPTAGTGVNIQY

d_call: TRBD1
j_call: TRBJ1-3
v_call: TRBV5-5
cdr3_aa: ASRPTGGGNTIY

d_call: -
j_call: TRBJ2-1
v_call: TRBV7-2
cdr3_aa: ASAAGGYNEQF

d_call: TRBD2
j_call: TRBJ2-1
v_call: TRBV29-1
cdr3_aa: SGTSSDEQF